This TCR beta chain was obtained from a study of response to subunit inactivated influenza vaccine. MiXCR, run by TCRdb on the RT-PCR reads, gives a single entry per CDR3 protein. Of some 540,000 distinct CDR3 sequences in the sample, 20% to 25% are singletons; the top ten hold about 3%. The CDR3 totals 12 residues. The germline gives CDR1 SGHTA, CDR2 FQGNSA. Turning to this clonotype: Its antigen is unknown. An end of the junction differs from the germline gene, which may be a read error.

Study conclusions and caveats: Every seasonal influenza vaccination brings in few new T cells, the authors suggested.

This sample was also put to use in a study of T cells expressing NK-cell markers. As reported in that work: Synthesis of TCR beta cDNA relied on 5'RACE template switching carrying UMIs. About 6 donors had dominant NKG2C+ clonotypes that comprised about 1.0-7.0% of their CD8+ T cells. It is unclear if expanded NKG2C-expressing clones target HCMV antigens.

Here the sequenced sample was CD4+ T cells sorted from PBMCs, taken 11 to 12 days after vaccination. The clonotype originates from a man between 50 and 59 years old who received an inactivated influenza vaccine. The genes are TRBV7-2 and TRBJ2-7; 8 nucleotides match TRBD2. CDR3 protein: CASSYERGGLDF. In DNA, the CDR3 is TGTGCCAGCAGCTATGAACGGGGGGGCCTGGACTTC.